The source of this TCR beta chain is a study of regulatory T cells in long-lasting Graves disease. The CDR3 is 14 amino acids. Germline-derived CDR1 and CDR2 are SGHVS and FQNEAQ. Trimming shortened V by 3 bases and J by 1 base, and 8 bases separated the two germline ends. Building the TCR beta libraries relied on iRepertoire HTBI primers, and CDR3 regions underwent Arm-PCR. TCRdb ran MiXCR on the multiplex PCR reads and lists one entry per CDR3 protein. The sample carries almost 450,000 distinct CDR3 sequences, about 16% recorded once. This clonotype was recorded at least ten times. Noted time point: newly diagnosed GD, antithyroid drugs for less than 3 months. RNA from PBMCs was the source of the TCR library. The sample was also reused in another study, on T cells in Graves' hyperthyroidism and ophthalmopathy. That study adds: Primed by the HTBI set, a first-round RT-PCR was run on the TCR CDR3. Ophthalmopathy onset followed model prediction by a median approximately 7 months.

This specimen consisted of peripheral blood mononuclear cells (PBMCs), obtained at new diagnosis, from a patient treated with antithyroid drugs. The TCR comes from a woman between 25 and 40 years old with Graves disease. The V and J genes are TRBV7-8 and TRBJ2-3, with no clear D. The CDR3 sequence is CASSFSPGTDTQYF. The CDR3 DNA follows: TGTGCCAGCAGCTTCTCACCCGGCACAGATACGCAGTATTTT.